This TCR beta chain came from a study of identical twins. Study findings and constraints: With monozygotic twins, out-of-frame TCR alpha sharing exceeded what models estimated. Zero-insertion analyses could be partly confounded by invariant MAIT and iNKT cells. With abundant cord blood beta clonotypes, insertions were fewer; memory repertoires showed no such pattern.

As for this clonotype: Its specificity is unknown.

This CDR3 is built from 11 residues. CDR1 and CDR2 (germline): DFQATT, SNEGSKA (reference sequence). V shed 3 bases and J shed 5 bases, with 8 bases lying between them. TCRdb analysed the 5' RACE reads with MiXCR anew, one entry per CDR3 protein. The table records a few hundred thousand distinct CDR3 sequences, around a tenth of them present only once. This same sample was also part of a study on yellow fever vaccine responses in identical twins. That work states: Twins' vaccine T cell responses were reported to seem partly convergent and partly personalized.

This receptor was obtained from a woman aged 18-35 years in good health. The chain has TRBV20-1 and TRBJ2-7, with D unresolved. Input material: PBMCs. CDR3 coding DNA: TGCAGTGCTAGGGTGTCGGACGAGCAGTACTTC. It codes for CSARVSDEQYF.